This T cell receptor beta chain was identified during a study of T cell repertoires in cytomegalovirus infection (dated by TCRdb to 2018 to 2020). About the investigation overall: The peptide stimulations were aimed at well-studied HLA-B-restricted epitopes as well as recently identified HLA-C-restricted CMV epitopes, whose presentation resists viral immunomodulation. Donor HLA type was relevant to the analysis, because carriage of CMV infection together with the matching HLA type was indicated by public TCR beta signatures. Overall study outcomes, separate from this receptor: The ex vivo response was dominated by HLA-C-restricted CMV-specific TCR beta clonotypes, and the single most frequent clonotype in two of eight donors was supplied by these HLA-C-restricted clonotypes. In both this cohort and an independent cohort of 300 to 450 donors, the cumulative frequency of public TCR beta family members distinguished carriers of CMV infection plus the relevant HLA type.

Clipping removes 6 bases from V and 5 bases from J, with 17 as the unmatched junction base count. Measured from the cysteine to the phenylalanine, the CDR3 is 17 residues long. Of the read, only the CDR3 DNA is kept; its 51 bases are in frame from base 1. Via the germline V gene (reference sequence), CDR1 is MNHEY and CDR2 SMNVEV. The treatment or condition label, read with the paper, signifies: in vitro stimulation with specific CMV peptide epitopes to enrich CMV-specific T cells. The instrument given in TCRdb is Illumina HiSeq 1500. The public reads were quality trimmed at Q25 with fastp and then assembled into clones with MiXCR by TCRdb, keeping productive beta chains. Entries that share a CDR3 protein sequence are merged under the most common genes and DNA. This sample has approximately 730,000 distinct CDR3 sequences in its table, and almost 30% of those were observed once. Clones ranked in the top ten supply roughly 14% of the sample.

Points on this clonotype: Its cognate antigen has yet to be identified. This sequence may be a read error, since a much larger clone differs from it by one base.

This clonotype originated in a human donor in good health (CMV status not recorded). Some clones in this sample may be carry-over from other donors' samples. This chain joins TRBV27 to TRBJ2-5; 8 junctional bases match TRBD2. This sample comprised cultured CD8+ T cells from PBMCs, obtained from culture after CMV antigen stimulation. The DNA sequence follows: TGTGCCAGCAGCTCGAGGGCTTTAGCGGGGAATCGGGAGACCCAGTACTTC. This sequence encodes CASSSRALAGNRETQYF.